This T cell receptor beta chain stems from a study of radiotherapy plus CTLA-4 blockade in lung cancer. For the study at large: Roughly a sixth of enrolled patients responded objectively, and more than 30% had disease control. General study results and limits: Radiotherapy was combined with ipilimumab, and tumor-derived TCR clones then expanded in blood.

The repertoire was sequenced with immunoSEQ multiplex PCR; TCRdb's copy has only in-frame clones and lacks some. The data hold some 90,000 clones, with roughly 80% observed a single time. Comments on this clone: Its target is not known.

Germline CDR1 reads ENHRY; CDR2 reads SYGVKD. Trimming cost V 6 bases and J 4 bases; bases outside gene matches: 8. The CDR3 consists of 15 residues. The chain combines TRBV10-3 with TRBJ2-5, with TRBD1 identical over 10 bases. The clonotype was recovered from a human donor with non-small cell lung cancer who had stable disease on radiotherapy plus ipilimumab. The sequencing used peripheral blood, collected from a patient treated with radiotherapy plus ipilimumab. The CDR3 loop reads CAISEDGTGAETQYF. CDR3 bases: TGTGCCATCAGCGAAGATGGGACAGGGGCAGAGACCCAGTACTTC.